This TCR beta chain stems from a study of identical twins. One entry per CDR3 protein results from TCRdb running MiXCR on the 5' RACE reads. The sample lists 1.5 million to 2 million distinct CDR3 sequences; under 35% were seen once. The CDR3 contains 14 residues. The ends lost 5 bases at V and 5 bases at J; junction bases unmatched: 8. From germline, CDR1 is MDHEN and CDR2 SYDVKM. The J gene is TRBJ2-5, the V gene TRBV28; the match to TRBD1 covers 7 bases. The clonotype originates from a newborn girl in good health. The sequenced sample was cord blood. The CDR3 DNA reads TGTGCCAGCAGTACAAGACAGGGTCGGGAGACCCAGTACTTC. Its protein product is CASSTRQGRETQYF.